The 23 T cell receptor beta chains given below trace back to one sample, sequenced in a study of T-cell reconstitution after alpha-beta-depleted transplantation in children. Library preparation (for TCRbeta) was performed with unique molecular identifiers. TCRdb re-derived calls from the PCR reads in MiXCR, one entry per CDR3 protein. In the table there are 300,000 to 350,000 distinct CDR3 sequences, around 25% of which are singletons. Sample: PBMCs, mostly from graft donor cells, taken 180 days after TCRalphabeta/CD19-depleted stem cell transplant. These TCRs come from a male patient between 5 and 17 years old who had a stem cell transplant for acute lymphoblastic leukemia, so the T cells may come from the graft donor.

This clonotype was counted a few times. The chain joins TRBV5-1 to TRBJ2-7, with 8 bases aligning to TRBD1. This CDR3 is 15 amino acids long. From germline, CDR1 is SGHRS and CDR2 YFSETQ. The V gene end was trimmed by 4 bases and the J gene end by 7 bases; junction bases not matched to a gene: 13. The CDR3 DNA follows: TGCGCCAGCAGCCAAGACAGGGGAGTGGCGAGGGAGCAGTACTTC. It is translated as CASSQDRGVAREQYF.

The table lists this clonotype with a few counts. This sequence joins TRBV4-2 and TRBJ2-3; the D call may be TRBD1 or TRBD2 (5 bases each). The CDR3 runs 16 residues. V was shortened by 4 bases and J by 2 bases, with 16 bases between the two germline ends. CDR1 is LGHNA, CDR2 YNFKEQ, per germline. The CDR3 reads CASSPVGPAVTDTQYF. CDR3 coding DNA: TGTGCCAGCAGCCCAGTGGGACCGGCAGTCACAGATACGCAGTATTTT.

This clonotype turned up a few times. CDR3 residues: CASSLPLQETQYF. Written as DNA, the CDR3 is TGTGCCAGCAGCTTACCATTACAAGAGACCCAGTACTTC. This chain links TRBV7-9 with TRBJ2-5; no clear D. V was clipped by 2 bases and J by 2 bases, with 6 bases between them. CDR3 size: 13 residues. In germline, CDR1 is SEHNR, CDR2 FQNEAQ (reference sequence).

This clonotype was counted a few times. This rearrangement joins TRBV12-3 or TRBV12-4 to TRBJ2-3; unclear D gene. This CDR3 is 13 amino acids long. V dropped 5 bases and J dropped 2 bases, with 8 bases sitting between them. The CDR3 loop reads CASSRTYTDTQYF. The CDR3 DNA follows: TGTGCCAGCAGTCGGACCTACACAGATACGCAGTATTTT.

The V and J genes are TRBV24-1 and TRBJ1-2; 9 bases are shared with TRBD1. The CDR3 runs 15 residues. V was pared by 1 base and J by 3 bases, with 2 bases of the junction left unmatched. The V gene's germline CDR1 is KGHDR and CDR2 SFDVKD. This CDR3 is CATSDFRTGDYGYTF. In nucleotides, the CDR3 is TGTGCCACCAGTGATTTTAGGACAGGGGACTATGGCTACACCTTC.

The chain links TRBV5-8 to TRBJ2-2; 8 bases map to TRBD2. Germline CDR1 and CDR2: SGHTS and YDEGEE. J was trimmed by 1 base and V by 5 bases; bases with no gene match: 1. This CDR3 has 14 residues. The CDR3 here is CASRLAVNTGELFF. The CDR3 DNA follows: TGTGCCAGCAGACTAGCGGTGAACACCGGGGAGCTGTTTTTT. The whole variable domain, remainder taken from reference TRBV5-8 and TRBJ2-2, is EAGVTQSPTHLIKTRGQQATLRCSPISGHTSVYWYQQALGLGLQFLLWYDEGEERNRGNFPPRFSGRQFPNYSSELNVNALELEDSALYLCASRLAVNTGELFFGEGSRLTVL.

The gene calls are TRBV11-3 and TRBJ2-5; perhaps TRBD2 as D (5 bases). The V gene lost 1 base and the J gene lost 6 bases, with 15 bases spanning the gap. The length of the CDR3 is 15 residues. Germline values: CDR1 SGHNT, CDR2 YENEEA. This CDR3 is CASSLGSSRGKTQYF. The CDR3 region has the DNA TGTGCCAGCAGCTTAGGGTCCTCACGAGGGAAGACCCAGTACTTC. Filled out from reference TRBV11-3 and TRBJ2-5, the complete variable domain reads EAGVVQSPRYKIIEKKQPVAFWCNPISGHNTLYWYLQNLGQGPELLIRYENEEAVDDSQLPKDRFSAERLKGVDSTLKIQPAELGDSAVYLCASSLGSSRGKTQYFGPGTRLLVL.

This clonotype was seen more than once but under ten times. CDR3 sequence reads: CSVEMAGEGFTGELFF. CDR3 sequence (DNA): TGCAGCGTTGAGATGGCAGGGGAGGGATTCACCGGGGAGCTGTTTTTT. The rearrangement uses TRBV29-1 and TRBJ2-2; weak D call: TRBD2 (7 bases). Germline CDR1 SQVTM, CDR2 ANQGSEA. CDR3 length equals 16 residues. Trimming removed 3 bases from V and 4 bases from J, with 18 bases in between.

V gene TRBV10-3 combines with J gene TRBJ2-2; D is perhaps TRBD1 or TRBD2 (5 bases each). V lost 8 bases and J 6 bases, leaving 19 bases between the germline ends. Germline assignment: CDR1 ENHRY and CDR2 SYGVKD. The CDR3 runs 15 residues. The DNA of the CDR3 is TGTGCCATCGGTTCCGAGGGGTCAGTCCCCGGGGAGCTGTTTTTT. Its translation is CAIGSEGSVPGELFF.

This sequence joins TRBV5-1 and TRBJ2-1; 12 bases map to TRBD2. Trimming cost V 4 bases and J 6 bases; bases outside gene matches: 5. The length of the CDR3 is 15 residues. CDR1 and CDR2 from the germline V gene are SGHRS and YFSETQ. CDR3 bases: TGCGCCAGCAGCCTCGAGGGACTAGCGGGCAATGAGCAGTTCTTC. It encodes CASSLEGLAGNEQFF.

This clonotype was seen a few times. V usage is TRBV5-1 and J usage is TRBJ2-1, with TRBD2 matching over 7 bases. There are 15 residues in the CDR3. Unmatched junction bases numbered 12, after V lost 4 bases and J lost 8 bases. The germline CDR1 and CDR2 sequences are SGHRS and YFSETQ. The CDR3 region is CASSVGRAVSDEQFF. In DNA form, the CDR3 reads TGCGCCAGCAGCGTAGGGAGGGCCGTGTCCGATGAGCAGTTCTTC.

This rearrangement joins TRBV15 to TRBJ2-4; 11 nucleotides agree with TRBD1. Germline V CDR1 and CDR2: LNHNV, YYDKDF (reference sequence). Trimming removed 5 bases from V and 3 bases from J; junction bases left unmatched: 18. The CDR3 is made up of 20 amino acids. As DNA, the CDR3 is TGTGCCACCAGCCCAACGCCGGGACAGGGGGAAAACTACGTCAAAAACATTCAGTACTTC. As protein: CATSPTPGQGENYVKNIQYF.

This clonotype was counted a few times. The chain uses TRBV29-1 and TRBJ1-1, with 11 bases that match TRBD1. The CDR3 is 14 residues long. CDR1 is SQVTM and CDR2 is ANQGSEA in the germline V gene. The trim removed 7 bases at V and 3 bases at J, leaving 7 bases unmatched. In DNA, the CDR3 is TGCAGCGCCCTCGGGACAGGGGGTTACACTGAAGCTTTCTTT. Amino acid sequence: CSALGTGGYTEAFF.

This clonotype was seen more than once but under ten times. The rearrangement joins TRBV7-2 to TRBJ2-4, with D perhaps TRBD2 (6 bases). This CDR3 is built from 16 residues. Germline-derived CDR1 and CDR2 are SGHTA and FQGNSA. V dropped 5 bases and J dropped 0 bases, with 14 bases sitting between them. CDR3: CASSPPSELAKNIQYF. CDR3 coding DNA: TGTGCCAGCAGCCCGCCTAGCGAACTAGCCAAAAACATTCAGTACTTC.

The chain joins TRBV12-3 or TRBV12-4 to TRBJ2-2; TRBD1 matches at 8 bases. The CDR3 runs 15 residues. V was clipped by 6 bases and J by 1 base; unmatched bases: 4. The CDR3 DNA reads TGTGCCAGCAGCGATGGACAGGGGAACACCGGGGAGCTGTTTTTT. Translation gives CASSDGQGNTGELFF.

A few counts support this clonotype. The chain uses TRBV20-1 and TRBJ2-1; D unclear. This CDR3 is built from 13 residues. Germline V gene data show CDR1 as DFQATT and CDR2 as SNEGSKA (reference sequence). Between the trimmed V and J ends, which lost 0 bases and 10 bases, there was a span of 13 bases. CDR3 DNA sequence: TGCAGTGCTAGAGATTTTGCTCTTGGGGAGCAGTTCTTC. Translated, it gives CSARDFALGEQFF.

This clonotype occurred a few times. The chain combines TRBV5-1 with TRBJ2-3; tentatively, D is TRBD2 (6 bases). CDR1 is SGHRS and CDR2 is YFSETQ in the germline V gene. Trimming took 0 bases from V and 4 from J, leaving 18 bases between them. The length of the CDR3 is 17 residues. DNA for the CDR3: TGCGCCAGCAGCTTGGGCCGGTGGATGCGGGGCGCAGATACGCAGTATTTT. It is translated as CASSLGRWMRGADTQYF.

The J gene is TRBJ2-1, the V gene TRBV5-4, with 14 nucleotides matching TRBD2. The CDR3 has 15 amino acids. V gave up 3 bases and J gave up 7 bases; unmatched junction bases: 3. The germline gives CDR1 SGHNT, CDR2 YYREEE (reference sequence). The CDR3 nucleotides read TGTGCCAGCAGCTCGGGGACTAGCGGGAGTAATGAGCAGTTCTTC. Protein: CASSSGTSGSNEQFF.

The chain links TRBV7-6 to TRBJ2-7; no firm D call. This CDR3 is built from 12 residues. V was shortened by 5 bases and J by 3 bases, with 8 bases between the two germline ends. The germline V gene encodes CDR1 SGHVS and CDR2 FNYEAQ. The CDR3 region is CASSQSFYEQYF. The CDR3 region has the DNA TGTGCCAGCAGCCAATCCTTCTACGAGCAGTACTTC.

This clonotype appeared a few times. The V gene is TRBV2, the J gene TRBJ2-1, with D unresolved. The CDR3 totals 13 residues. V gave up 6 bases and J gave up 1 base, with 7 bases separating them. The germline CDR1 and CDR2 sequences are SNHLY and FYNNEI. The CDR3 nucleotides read TGTGCCAGCAGAGGTTTTTCCTACAATGAGCAGTTCTTC. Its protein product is CASRGFSYNEQFF.

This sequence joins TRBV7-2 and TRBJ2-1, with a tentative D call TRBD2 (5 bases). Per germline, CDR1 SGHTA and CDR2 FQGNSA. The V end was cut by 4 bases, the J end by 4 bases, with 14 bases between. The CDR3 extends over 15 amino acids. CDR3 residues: CASSSRRAAYNEQFF. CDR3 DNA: TGTGCCAGCAGCTCCCGAAGAGCGGCTTACAATGAGCAGTTCTTC.

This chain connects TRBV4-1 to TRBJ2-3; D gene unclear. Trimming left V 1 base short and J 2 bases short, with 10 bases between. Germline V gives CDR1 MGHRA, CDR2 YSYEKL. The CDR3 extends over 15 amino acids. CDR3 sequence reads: CASSQVLSATDTQYF. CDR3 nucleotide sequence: TGCGCCAGCAGCCAAGTGTTATCGGCCACAGATACGCAGTATTTT.

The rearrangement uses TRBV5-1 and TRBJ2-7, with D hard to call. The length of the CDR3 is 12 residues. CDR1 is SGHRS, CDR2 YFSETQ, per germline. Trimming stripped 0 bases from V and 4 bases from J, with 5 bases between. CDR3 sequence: CASSLELYEQYF. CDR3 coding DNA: TGCGCCAGCAGCTTGGAGTTGTACGAGCAGTACTTC.